These 3 T cell receptor delta chains were all obtained from the same sample, sequenced in a study of γδ T cells in repeated Plasmodium falciparum infection. TCRdb made new clone calls on the multiplex PCR reads using CATT. The table shows 90,000 to 95,000 delta-chain clones, with 0.75% to 1% occurring only once. Vgamma9/Vdelta2+ and Vdelta2-negative gammadelta T cells were flow-sorted from PBMC for bulk sequencing. Sequenced: gamma-delta T cells from blood. The receptor set was obtained from a pool of human donors (malaria-infected and uninfected, not separated).

Details on this clone: With only one base between it and a far larger clone, this is likely a read error. This specimen includes other DNA sequences encoding the same CDR3. In DNA, the CDR3 is TGTGCTTGTGACACACTGGGGGCCCGAGGGGCCGATAAACTCATCTTT. It specifies CACDTLGARGADKLIF. The chain carries TRDV2 and TRDJ1, with 8 bases lining up with TRDD3. Here the J gene came from matching the DNA to germline, since TCRdb omits it. Germline V gives CDR1 GEAIGNYY, CDR2 EKD. The CDR3 is 16 residues long.

This clone was seen only a few times. A single base is all that separates this from a far larger clone, so a read error is likely. Other DNA sequences of this sample code for an identical CDR3. The V gene is TRDV1; the J gene was not called; TRDD3 is taken as the D call from the table, unchecked against the DNA. This CDR3 region has 21 residues. Per germline, CDR1 TSWWSYY and CDR2 QGS. This CDR3 reads CALGIRPSRYWGVPYTDKLIF. The CDR3 DNA is TGTGCTCTTGGGATTCGGCCTTCCCGCTACTGGGGGGTTCCGTACACCGATAAACTCATCTTC.

In this sample, this clone turned up a few times. A far more abundant clone sits one base away, making this likely a read error. In the same sample, other DNA sequences code for this CDR3. The V gene is TRDV2, the J gene TRDJ2; D is perhaps TRDD3 (5 bases). Matching the DNA to germline supplied the J gene, which TCRdb does not give. The CDR3 has 16 residues. Germline V gene data show CDR1 as GEAIGNYY and CDR2 as EKD. DNA of the CDR3: TGCGCCTGTGACGATATCGCCTGGGATCAGGGGGCACAACTCTTCTTT. This translates into CACDDIAWDQGAQLFF.